This T cell receptor (beta chain) emerged from a study of T cell changes during pregnancy in multiple sclerosis (dated by TCRdb to the late 2010s). General notes on the study: In women with multiple sclerosis, the researchers looked at how the T cell repertoire shifted as pregnancy progressed.

With respect to this clone: There is no known antigen for this receptor. Per-base qualities were not stored, and no clone one base away is much larger.

The receptor library was made with the immunoSEQ multiplex PCR assay. TCRdb took this table from immuneACCESS and kept in-frame rearrangements with V and J called. Such tables lack part of the clones; where checked against another copy, unresolved V genes explain under half of the gap, and the rest is unexplained. Within this sample are roughly 97,000 clones, with about nine tenths of them counted one time only. Together, the top ten hold approximately 0.76% of the sample. According to the germline V gene, CDR1 reads KGHSH and CDR2 reads LQKENI. The CDR3 measures 15 amino acids from cysteine to phenylalanine. Just CDR3 DNA is preserved here, 45 bases in frame from base 1. Here V drops 4 bases and J drops 2 bases, and the junction holds 7 bases not matched to any gene.

Rearrangement joined TRBV18 to TRBJ2-7, with 8 bases aligning to TRBD1. This clonotype was sampled from a female donor in good health, enrolled as a control in a pregnancy study. This specimen consisted of peripheral blood, obtained in the second trimester of pregnancy. This receptor has the CDR3 CASSRPDRDAYEQYF. DNA sequence: TGTGCCAGCTCACGGCCGGACAGGGACGCCTACGAGCAGTACTTC.